One T cell receptor beta chain is described in this entry. Its antigen is unknown. Base qualities are not provided; no much larger clone lies one nucleotide away. The entry originates in a study of blood T cell repertoires in COVID-19 (dated by TCRdb to about 2020). Concerning the study at large: Samples from collaborators originated in the United States, Italy and Spain and spanned both the acute and convalescent phases of COVID-19. The prospective study material was composed of cDNA or gDNA derived from T cells, B-cell-depleted T cells, or PBMCs. The dataset comprised deeply sampled blood TCRbeta repertoires from subjects exposed to, actively infected with, or recovered from COVID-19. A freely available public database, intended as a resource for researchers studying the immune response to SARS-CoV-2, is where the repertoires were released. The samples were drawn from two sources: the first 160 participants of the ongoing ImmuneRACE study, and 950 to 1,500 subjects contributed by 6 global collaborators. Sample metadata almost always included a de-identified subject ID, COVID-19 status, age in years and sex. Where available, HLA class I and class II types were obtained from metadata supplied by the sample provider rather than from assay-based typing. Broad study findings and their caveats: The quantity of clinical and demographic metadata differed by source and by participant and was supplied without curation.

One collaborating source in Seattle enrolled patients during active infection and followed them longitudinally through the course of disease. Collaborating institutions collected whole blood in K2EDTA tubes following their own protocols. For TCRbeta analysis, collaborators shipped samples as frozen whole blood, isolated PBMCs, or DNA extracted from either of those sample types. In the germline V gene, CDR1 corresponds to SNHLY and CDR2 to FYNNEI. The germline ends are 12 bases apart after V is trimmed by 6 bases and J by 0 bases. There are 15 amino acids in the CDR3, from cysteine to phenylalanine inclusive. CDR3 DNA only is kept here, 45 bases in frame from base 1. TCRbeta CDR3 regions were amplified from genomic DNA by means of the immunoSEQ Assay, a bias-controlled multiplex PCR. Per the source publication's procedure: Within the assay, amplification of reference gene primers was used to estimate how many nucleated cells each sample contained. To quantify the absolute abundance of each unique TCRbeta CDR3 rearrangement, sequence reads were collapsed and filtered. For each sample, productive Simpson clonality was calculated by taking the square root of Simpson's diversity index across productive rearrangements. The table was pulled from immuneACCESS by TCRdb, which kept in-frame rearrangements only. Such tables lose some clones; where checked, under half of the loss comes from unresolved V genes, and the rest has no known cause. V, J and clone size reflect that table, while D and trimming were determined from the DNA. The sample includes around 260,000 clones, with more than 90% observed a single time. 2% to 3% of the sample comes from the top ten.

Input material: peripheral blood. Here the chain combines TRBV2 and TRBJ2-4; TRBD2 is a weak D gene call, 6 bases matching. The sequence was obtained from a person aged 18 to 29 with COVID-19, enrolled during active disease. The CDR3 protein sequence reads: CASRGGGLAKNIQYF. In nucleotides, the sequence is TGTGCCAGCAGAGGAGGAGGGCTAGCCAAAAACATTCAGTACTTC.